These 10 T cell receptor beta chains originate from one sample sequenced in a study of post-analysis software for immune sequencing data. Study-wide points: When patients were compared with controls, five TRBV segments were more frequent, TRBV5-6, TRBV5-1 and TRBV20-1 among them.

Their recognized antigens are unknown. Unique molecular identifiers had been added to the TCR beta cDNA libraries. TCRdb re-called the PCR reads through MiXCR, storing one row per CDR3 protein. Of 450,000 or so distinct CDR3 sequences listed, less than 45% were seen once; the top ten hold around 10%. Sequencing was done on a sample of blood. These receptors were collected from a girl aged 5 to 17 with multiple sclerosis.

This clonotype occurred a few times. The V gene is TRBV3-1, the J gene TRBJ2-7; 10 bases agree with TRBD2. The CDR3 contains 14 residues. CDR1 and CDR2 (germline): LGHDT, YNNKEL (reference sequence). V shed 3 bases and J 3 bases; nucleotides not matched to a gene: 2. The CDR3 here is CASSQVAGGYEQYF. Here the CDR3 DNA reads TGTGCCAGCAGCCAGGTAGCGGGAGGCTACGAGCAGTACTTC.

The genes are TRBV4-2 and TRBJ2-4; TRBD2 matches 10 bases. This CDR3 is 15 amino acids long. CDR1 LGHNA and CDR2 YNFKEQ come from the germline V gene. The ends lost 0 bases at V and 13 bases at J; junction bases unmatched: 9. The CDR3 DNA sequence: TGTGCCAGCAGCCAAGAACTAGCGGGATACAATGAGCAGTACTTC. This encodes CASSQELAGYNEQYF.

This clonotype was recorded at least ten times. The chain is built from TRBV18 and TRBJ1-1; D is ambiguous. The V end was cut by 1 base, the J end by 1 base, with 4 bases between. The CDR3 length is 13 residues. Germline CDR1 reads KGHSH; CDR2 reads LQKENI. As DNA, the CDR3 is TGTGCCAGCTCACCACGCCAGAACACTGAAGCTTTCTTT. Its protein product is CASSPRQNTEAFF.

This clonotype showed up just a few times. The chain uses TRBV29-1 and TRBJ2-7; 14 nucleotides align to TRBD2. Trimming took 5 bases from V and 3 from J; bases not matched to a gene: 6. This CDR3 region has 15 residues. CDR1 is SQVTM, CDR2 ANQGSEA, per germline. The CDR3 DNA reads TGCAGCGTTCGTGGGACTAGCGGGAGTGTCTACGAGCAGTACTTC. This codes for CSVRGTSGSVYEQYF.

This clonotype has more than one count but fewer than ten. The chain carries TRBV2 and TRBJ2-1, with D uncertain. V was pared by 0 bases and J by 8 bases, with 8 bases between. Per the germline V gene, CDR1 is SNHLY and CDR2 is FYNNEI. This CDR3 contains 13 residues. The DNA for the CDR3 is TGTGCCAGCAGTGAAGCTAGATTACATGAGCAGTTCTTC. Amino acid sequence: CASSEARLHEQFF.

This chain connects TRBV9 to TRBJ2-2; 10 bases are shared with TRBD1. Germline CDR1 is SGDLS and CDR2 is YYNGEE. V was pared by 0 bases and J by 7 bases, with 3 bases of the junction left unmatched. CDR3 length equals 15 residues. CDR3 in DNA: TGTGCCAGCAGCGTAGGACAGGGGGCAGGCGGGGAGCTGTTTTTT. Amino acids: CASSVGQGAGGELFF.

Comment on this clonotype: A much larger clone differs from this one at a single base, so this may be a read error. This chain connects TRBV29-1 to TRBJ2-4; perhaps D is TRBD1 or TRBD2 (5 bases each). Near its end, the DNA agrees better with TRBJ2-5, so the J call may be wrong. Germline V gene sequence: CDR1 SQVTM, CDR2 ANQGSEA. CDR3 length: 12 amino acids. Here the CDR3 reads CSGRDQQETQYF. CDR3 sequence (DNA): TGCAGCGGTAGGGACCAACAAGAGACCCAGTACTTC.

This clonotype was counted a single time. The CDR3 reads CASSHGPQYF. For the CDR3, the DNA is TGTGCCAGCAGCCACGGGCCGCAGTACTTC. The V call is TRBV28, the J call TRBJ2-7; no clear D gene. CDR3 size: 10 residues. The germline V gene has CDR1 MDHEN and CDR2 SYDVKM. Trimming pared 6 bases from V and 9 bases from J, leaving 9 bases between.

This clonotype occurred a few times. V is TRBV29-1 and J is TRBJ2-1; a weak D match, TRBD2 (6 bases). Germline-derived CDR1 and CDR2 are SQVTM and ANQGSEA. The CDR3 totals 14 residues. Trimming removed 1 base from V and 10 bases from J, with 17 bases in between. The CDR3 spells CSVEGRGYLGEQFF. CDR3 bases: TGCAGCGTTGAAGGGCGGGGATACCTGGGAGAGCAGTTCTTC.

The chain uses TRBV29-1 and TRBJ1-1; tentatively, D is TRBD1 (5 bases). The germline gives CDR1 SQVTM, CDR2 ANQGSEA. The germline V and J ends were trimmed by 4 bases and 0 bases, with 12 bases remaining between them. The CDR3 is made up of 14 amino acids. The CDR3 DNA reads TGCAGCGTTGCCGGGGACTACATGAACACTGAAGCTTTCTTT. Translating it yields CSVAGDYMNTEAFF.